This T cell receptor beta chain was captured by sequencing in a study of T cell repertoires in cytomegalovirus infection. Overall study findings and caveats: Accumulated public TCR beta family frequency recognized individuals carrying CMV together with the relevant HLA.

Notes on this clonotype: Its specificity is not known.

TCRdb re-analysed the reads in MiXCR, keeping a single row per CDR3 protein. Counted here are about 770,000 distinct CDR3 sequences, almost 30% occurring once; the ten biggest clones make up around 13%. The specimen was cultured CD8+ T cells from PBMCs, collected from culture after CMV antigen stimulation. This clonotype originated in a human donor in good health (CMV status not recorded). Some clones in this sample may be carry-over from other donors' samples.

The DNA for the CDR3 is TGTGCCACCGGGACGATGGAGCGTCAGCCCCAGCATTTT. It translates to CATGTMERQPQHF. The chain combines TRBV15 with TRBJ1-5; D may be TRBD1 (5 bases). Trimming took 8 bases from V and 6 from J, leaving 14 bases between them. Germline values: CDR1 LNHNV, CDR2 YYDKDF (reference sequence). The CDR3 length is 13 residues.